The 13 T cell receptor beta chains in this list originate from one sample, sequenced in a study of blood T cell repertoires in COVID-19. Sequencing used immunoSEQ multiplex PCR; TCRdb keeps in-frame clones, though not all of them. Here the sample spans a few hundred thousand clones, roughly 86% being singletons. The sample consisted of PBMCs or T cells enriched from blood (not recorded which). These TCRs come from a woman aged 60-75 years who had recovered from COVID-19.

The chain recombines TRBV7-9 with TRBJ2-1, with D perhaps matching TRBD2 (5 bases). CDR1 SEHNR and CDR2 FQNEAQ come from the germline V gene (reference sequence). The CDR3 has 13 amino acids. Trimming left V 5 bases short and J 4 bases short, with 9 bases between. CDR3 sequence reads: CASSRPGYNEQFF. The CDR3 nucleotides are TGTGCCAGCAGCCGCCCGGGGTACAATGAGCAGTTCTTC.

The CDR3 sequence: CASSLDTGIIYF. Written as DNA, the CDR3 is TGCGCCAGCAGCTTGGATACGGGTATCATATATTTT. The chain uses TRBV5-1 and TRBJ1-3, with D unresolved. The germline gives CDR1 SGHRS, CDR2 YFSETQ. V lost 0 bases and J lost 12, with 10 bases in between. This CDR3 is 12 amino acids long.

This clone has just a few counts. The rearrangement links TRBV7-2 to TRBJ2-7; D unclear. The germline V and J ends were trimmed by 1 base and 0 bases, with 7 bases remaining between them. The CDR3 is made up of 14 amino acids. Looked up from germline, CDR1 is SGHTA and CDR2 is FQGNSA. The CDR3 loop is CASSLGYSSYEQYF. CDR3 in DNA: TGTGCCAGCAGCTTAGGGTACAGCTCCTACGAGCAGTACTTC. Combining the CDR3 with reference TRBV7-2 and TRBJ2-7 gives the whole variable domain GAGVSQSPSNKVTEKGKDVELRCDPISGHTALYWYRQSLGQGLEFLIYFQGNSAPDKSGLPSDRFSAERTGGSVSTLTIQRTQQEDSAVYLCASSLGYSSYEQYFGPGTRLTVT.

This clone was detected only once. This chain uses TRBV10-3 with TRBJ2-1, with 10 bases identical to TRBD1. CDR1 and CDR2 from the germline V gene are ENHRY and SYGVKD. Trimming took 10 bases from V and 4 from J; bases not matched to a gene: 4. CDR3 length: 13 amino acids. CDR3 bases: TGTGCCACCGGGACAGGGGTATACAATGAGCAGTTCTTC. It translates to CATGTGVYNEQFF.

The V call is TRBV19, the J call TRBJ2-6, with D unresolved. This CDR3 region has 16 residues. The germline V gene encodes CDR1 LNHDA and CDR2 SQIVND (reference sequence). V was shortened by 4 bases and J by 5 bases, with 15 bases between the two germline ends. The CDR3 loop is CASSTDPVHWANVLTF. Here the CDR3 DNA reads TGTGCCAGTAGTACAGACCCCGTTCACTGGGCCAACGTCCTGACTTTC.

The chain uses TRBV7-9 and TRBJ2-4; D perhaps matches TRBD2 (5 bases). V shed 5 bases and J shed 5 bases, with 10 bases lying between them. Germline assignment: CDR1 SEHNR and CDR2 FQNEAQ (reference sequence). The length of the CDR3 is 13 residues. CDR3 protein: CASSLPEENIQYF. CDR3 coding DNA: TGTGCCAGCAGCCTACCGGAGGAAAACATTCAGTACTTC.

The chain employs TRBV30 and TRBJ1-5; D not resolved. Germline values: CDR1 GTSNPN, CDR2 SVGIG (reference sequence). The CDR3 extends over 13 amino acids. The V gene lost 5 bases and the J gene lost 1 base, with 9 bases spanning the gap. For the CDR3, the DNA is TGTGCCTGGGCCACGCAGAGCAATCAGCCCCAGCATTTT. Residues: CAWATQSNQPQHF.

V usage is TRBV6-5 and J usage is TRBJ1-1; possible D gene TRBD1, 6 bases. V lost 8 bases to trimming and J lost 0 bases, with 16 bases between them. The CDR3 sequence is 15 residues long. Germline values: CDR1 MNHEY, CDR2 SVGAGI. The CDR3 protein is CASGGQRTLNTEAFF. CDR3 nucleotide sequence: TGTGCCAGCGGCGGACAGAGAACATTGAACACTGAAGCTTTCTTT.

This clone came up once. The genes are TRBV19 and TRBJ2-1; D uncertain. Germline CDR1 reads LNHDA; CDR2 reads SQIVND (reference sequence). The length of the CDR3 is 14 residues. Trimming shortened V by 3 bases and J by 0 bases, and 6 bases separated the two germline ends. CDR3 nucleotides: TGTGCCAGTAGTATGCGGCGCTCCTACAATGAGCAGTTCTTC. Translation gives CASSMRRSYNEQFF.

V gene TRBV28 combines with J gene TRBJ2-3; weak D call: TRBD1 (6 bases). The germline gives CDR1 MDHEN, CDR2 SYDVKM. Trimming stripped 6 bases from V and 0 bases from J, with 13 bases between. This CDR3 comprises 15 residues. This chain's CDR3 is CASSRWGQSTDTQYF. Written as DNA, the CDR3 is TGTGCCAGCAGCCGGTGGGGACAAAGCACAGATACGCAGTATTTT.

The CDR3 is CASSEGLAATGELFF. CDR3 sequence (DNA): TGTGCCAGCAGTGAAGGTTTAGCGGCCACCGGGGAGCTGTTTTTT. This chain connects TRBV6-1 to TRBJ2-2; D might be TRBD2 (6 bases). Germline V lookup: CDR1 MNHNS, CDR2 SASEGT. The CDR3 is 15 residues long. The V end lost 1 base, the J end lost 4 bases, and 10 bases lay between the germline ends.

Worth noting for this clone: Other DNA sequences of this sample code for an identical CDR3. The rearrangement joins TRBV28 to TRBJ1-5; 8 nucleotides align to TRBD1. CDR1 and CDR2 from the germline V gene are MDHEN and SYDVKM. The length of the CDR3 is 15 residues. With V trimmed by 3 bases and J by 0 bases, 1 base remained unmatched. The CDR3: CASSLGTGSNQPQHF. In DNA, the CDR3 is TGTGCCAGCAGTTTGGGGACAGGTAGCAATCAGCCCCAGCATTTT.

The chain has TRBV5-1 and TRBJ1-1, with D unclear. The germline V gene encodes CDR1 SGHRS and CDR2 YFSETQ. V gave up 0 bases and J gave up 1 base, with 4 bases separating them. The CDR3 has 13 amino acids. Here the CDR3 reads CASSLGANTEAFF. For the CDR3, the DNA is TGCGCCAGCAGCTTGGGGGCGAACACTGAAGCTTTCTTT.